This T cell receptor (beta chain) emerged from a study of tumor-infiltrating lymphocytes in primary liver carcinoma. Out of unsorted whole blood came the blood RNA, and germline DNA was extracted as well. This CDR3 comprises 16 residues. A remark on this clonotype: Its antigen is as yet unknown. A much larger clone is a single base away; this may be a read error.

Points from the study as a whole: Compared with blood, tumor repertoires held significantly more in their top 250 clones.

TCR beta cDNA was reverse-transcribed from about 0.45 ug of total RNA. The reaction used a constant-region primer and ProtoScript II reverse transcriptase. Libraries covering TCR beta were generated through three nested multiplex PCR rounds (using a slightly modified ARM-PCR). Running approximately 10 cycles apiece, the first two PCR rounds relied on TRBV1-TRBV30 forward primers together with a C-beta reverse primer. TCRdb re-called the multiplex PCR reads with MiXCR, one entry per CDR3 protein. The table has 300,000 to 400,000 distinct CDR3 sequences, approximately 60% seen once; the top ten hold 9%.

This TCR derives from a man aged 40-49 years with primary liver carcinoma and hepatitis B virus infection. Specimen: peripheral blood. The rearrangement joins TRBV12-3 or TRBV12-4 to TRBJ2-1, with D possibly called TRBD1 or TRBD2 (5 bases each). CDR3 DNA sequence: TGTGCCAGCTGGGTCAGGGACCTCCCCTCCTTCAATGAGCAGTTCTTC. Its translation: CASWVRDLPSFNEQFF.